This T cell receptor (beta chain) was retrieved from a study of blood T cells in healthy people across ages. Then a second PCR, running about 6 to 12 cycles, was carried out with a sample-barcoded 5' primer and a J-beta primer mix. TCRdb processed the 5' RACE reads anew with MiXCR; each CDR3 protein has one entry. Of 1.4 million or so distinct CDR3 sequences listed, 35% to 45% are singletons. As to this clonotype: Its antigen remains unidentified.

Regarding the study as a whole: No one knew whether donors had CMV, which possibly confounded expanded clonotype changes.

Every donor gave approximately 10 milliliters of peripheral blood. The CDR3 contains 16 residues. V was clipped by 0 bases and J by 5 bases; unmatched bases: 5. Looked up from germline, CDR1 is LGHDT and CDR2 is YNNKEL (reference sequence). Sequencing was performed on blood. This receptor was taken from a woman between 18 and 29 years old in good health. This chain links TRBV3-1 with TRBJ2-2, with 8 bases aligning to TRBD2. The CDR3 loop is CASSQEPGGLTGELFF. The CDR3 coding sequence is TGTGCCAGCAGCCAAGAACCGGGAGGGTTGACCGGGGAGCTGTTTTTT. Full variable domain (missing parts from reference TRBV3-1 and TRBJ2-2): DTAVSQTPKYLVTQMGNDKSIKCEQNLGHDTMYWYKQDSKKFLKIMFSYNNKELIINETVPNRFSPKSPDKAHLNLHINSLELGDSAVYFCASSQEPGGLTGELFFGEGSRLTVL.